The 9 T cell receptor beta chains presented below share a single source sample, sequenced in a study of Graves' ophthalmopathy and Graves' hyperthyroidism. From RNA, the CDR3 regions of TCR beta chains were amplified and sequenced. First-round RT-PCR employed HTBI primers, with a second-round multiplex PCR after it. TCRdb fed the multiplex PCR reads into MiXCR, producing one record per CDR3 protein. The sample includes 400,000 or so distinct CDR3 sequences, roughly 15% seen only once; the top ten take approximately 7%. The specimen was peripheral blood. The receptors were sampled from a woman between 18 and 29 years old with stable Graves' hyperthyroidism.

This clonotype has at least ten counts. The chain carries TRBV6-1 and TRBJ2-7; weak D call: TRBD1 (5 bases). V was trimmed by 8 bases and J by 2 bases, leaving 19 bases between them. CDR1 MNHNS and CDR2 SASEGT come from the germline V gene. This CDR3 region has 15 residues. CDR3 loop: CASSPLSRVAYEQYF. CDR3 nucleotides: TGTGCCAGCTCCCCCTTAAGCAGGGTGGCCTACGAGCAGTACTTC.

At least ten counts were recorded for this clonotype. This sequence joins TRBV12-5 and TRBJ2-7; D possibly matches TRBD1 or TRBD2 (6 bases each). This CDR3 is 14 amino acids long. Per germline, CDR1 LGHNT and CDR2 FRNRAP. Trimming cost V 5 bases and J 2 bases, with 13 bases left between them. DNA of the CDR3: TGTGCTAGTGGTCCCCCCGGGGGCCCCTACGAGCAGTACTTC. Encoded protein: CASGPPGGPYEQYF.

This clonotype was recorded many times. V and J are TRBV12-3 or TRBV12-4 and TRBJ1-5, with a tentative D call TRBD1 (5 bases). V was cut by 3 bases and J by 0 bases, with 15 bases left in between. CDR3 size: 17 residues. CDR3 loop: CASSLRAGPVSNQPQHF. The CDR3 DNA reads TGTGCCAGCAGTTTGAGGGCAGGGCCTGTTAGCAATCAGCCCCAGCATTTT.

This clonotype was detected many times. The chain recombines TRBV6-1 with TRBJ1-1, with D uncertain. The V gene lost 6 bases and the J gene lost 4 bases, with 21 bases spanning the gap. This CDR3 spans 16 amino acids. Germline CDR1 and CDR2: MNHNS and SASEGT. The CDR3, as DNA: TGTGCCAGCAGCCCCCTTTTTCCGACCGGGCGCACTGAAGCTTTCTTT. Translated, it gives CASSPLFPTGRTEAFF.

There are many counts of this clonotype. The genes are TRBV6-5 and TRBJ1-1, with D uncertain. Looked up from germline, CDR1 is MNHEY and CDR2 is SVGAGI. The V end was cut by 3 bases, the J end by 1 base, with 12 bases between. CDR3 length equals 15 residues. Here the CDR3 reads CASSYYGRANTEAFF. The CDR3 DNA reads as TGTGCCAGCAGTTATTACGGGAGGGCGAACACTGAAGCTTTCTTT.

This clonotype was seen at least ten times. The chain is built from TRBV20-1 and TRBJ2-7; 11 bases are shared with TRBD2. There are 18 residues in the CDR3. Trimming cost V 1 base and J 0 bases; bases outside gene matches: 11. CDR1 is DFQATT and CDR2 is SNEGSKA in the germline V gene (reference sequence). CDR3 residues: CSARGWGLAGGSSYEQYF. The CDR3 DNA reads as TGCAGTGCTAGAGGGTGGGGTCTAGCGGGGGGTAGCTCCTACGAGCAGTACTTC.

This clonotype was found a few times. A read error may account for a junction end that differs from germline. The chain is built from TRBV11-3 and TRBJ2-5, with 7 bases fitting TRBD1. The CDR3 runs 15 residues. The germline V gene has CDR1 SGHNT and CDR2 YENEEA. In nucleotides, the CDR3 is TGTGTCAGCAGCCCCCGACAGGGAAGAAGAGAGACCCAGTACTTC. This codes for CVSSPRQGRRETQYF.

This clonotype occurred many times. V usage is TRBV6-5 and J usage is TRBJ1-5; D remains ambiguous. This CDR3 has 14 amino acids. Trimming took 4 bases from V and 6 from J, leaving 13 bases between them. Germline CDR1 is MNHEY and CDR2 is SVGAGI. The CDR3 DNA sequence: TGTGCCAGCAGTTTCCAACACTCGGGTCAGCCCCAGCATTTT. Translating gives CASSFQHSGQPQHF.

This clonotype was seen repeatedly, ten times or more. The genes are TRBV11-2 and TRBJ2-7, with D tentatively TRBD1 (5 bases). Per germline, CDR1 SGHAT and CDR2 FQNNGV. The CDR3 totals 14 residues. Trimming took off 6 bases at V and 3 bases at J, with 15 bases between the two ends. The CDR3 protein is CASRPWGVLYEQYF. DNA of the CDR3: TGTGCCAGCAGGCCCTGGGGCGTCCTCTACGAGCAGTACTTC.